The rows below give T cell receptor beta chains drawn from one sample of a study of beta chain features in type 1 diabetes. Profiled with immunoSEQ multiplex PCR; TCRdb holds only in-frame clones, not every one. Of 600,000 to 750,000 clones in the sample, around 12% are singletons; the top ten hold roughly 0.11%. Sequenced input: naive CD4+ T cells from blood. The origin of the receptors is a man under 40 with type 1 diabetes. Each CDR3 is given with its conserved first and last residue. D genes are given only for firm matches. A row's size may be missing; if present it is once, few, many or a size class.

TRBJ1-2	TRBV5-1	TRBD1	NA	CASSLSPGTGERYGYTF	TGCGCCAGCAGCTTGTCCCCCGGGACAGGGGAGAGGTATGGCTACACCTTC
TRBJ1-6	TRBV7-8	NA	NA	CASTIGWSPLHF	TGTGCCAGCACCATCGGCTGGTCACCCCTCCACTTT
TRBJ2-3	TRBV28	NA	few	CASSFAGGATDTQYF	TGTGCCAGCAGTTTTGCAGGGGGGGCCACAGATACGCAGTATTTT
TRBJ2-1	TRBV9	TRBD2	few	CASSVERGDSYNEQFF	TGTGCCAGCAGCGTAGAGCGGGGGGACTCCTACAATGAGCAGTTCTTC
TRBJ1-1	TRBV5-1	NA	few	CASSLASAPTQGAFF	TGCGCCAGCAGCTTGGCCTCGGCGCCCACCCAAGGAGCTTTCTTT
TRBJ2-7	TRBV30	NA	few	CAWKGGTYEQYF	TGTGCCTGGAAAGGAGGGACCTACGAGCAGTACTTC
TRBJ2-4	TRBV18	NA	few	CASSTSDSQRVQYF	TGTGCCAGCTCAACCAGCGACAGTCAACGGGTTCAGTACTTC
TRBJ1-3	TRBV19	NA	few	CASSRSTGKSSGNTIYF	TGTGCCAGTAGCCGGTCAACGGGGAAAAGCTCTGGAAACACCATATATTTT
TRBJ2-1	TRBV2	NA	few	CASSEMGGQFF	TGTGCCAGCAGTGAAATGGGGGGGCAGTTCTTC
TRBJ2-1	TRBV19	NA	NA	CASVEAGYNEQFF	TGTGCCAGTGTAGAGGCAGGCTACAATGAGCAGTTCTTC
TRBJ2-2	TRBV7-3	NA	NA	CASSQDAEDGELFF	TGTGCCAGCAGCCAGGACGCCGAGGACGGGGAGCTGTTTTTT
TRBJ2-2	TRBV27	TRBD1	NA	CASSRGQGEVGELFF	TGTGCCAGCAGCCGAGGACAGGGGGAGGTCGGGGAGCTGTTTTTT
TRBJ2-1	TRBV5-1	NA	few	CASSLPDGDEQFF	TGCGCCAGCAGCTTACCCGACGGGGATGAGCAGTTCTTC